These 14 T cell receptor beta chains originate from one sample sequenced in a study of blood T cell repertoires in COVID-19. Generated by immunoSEQ multiplex PCR, the TCRdb table keeps only in-frame clones and is missing some. The sample records 230,000 or so clones, 80% to 90% being singletons. The sample consisted of peripheral blood. These receptor sequences come from a middle-aged man who had recovered from COVID-19.

This clone was seen once. The V and J genes are TRBV5-4 and TRBJ2-5, with a possible D match to TRBD2 (5 bases). V was clipped by 5 bases and J by 2 bases, with 19 bases between them. Germline loops: CDR1 SGHNT, CDR2 YYREEE (reference sequence). This CDR3 is built from 16 residues. The CDR3: CASRPAGLPGQETQYF. The CDR3 bases are TGTGCCAGCAGGCCTGCCGGGCTCCCGGGGCAAGAGACCCAGTACTTC.

Only a few counts were recorded for this clone. The chain is built from TRBV25-1 and TRBJ1-1, with D uncertain. The germline CDR1 and CDR2 sequences are MGHDK and SYGVNS. V lost 3 bases and J 7 bases, leaving 6 bases between the germline ends. This CDR3 is built from 11 residues. CDR3 nucleotide sequence: TGTGCCAGCAGTGATCAAATTGAAGCTTTCTTT. Amino acids: CASSDQIEAFF.

The chain employs TRBV5-1 and TRBJ2-7; 10 nucleotides line up with TRBD1. Germline CDR1 reads SGHRS; CDR2 reads YFSETQ. The CDR3 spans 15 residues. After removal of 3 bases from V and 6 bases from J, the junction contained 9 bases not matched to a gene. CDR3 sequence: CASSSARTGGREQYF. CDR3 coding DNA: TGCGCCAGCAGCTCGGCGCGGACAGGGGGGCGCGAGCAGTACTTC.

J is TRBJ1-2 and V is TRBV5-5, with D unclear. The CDR3 loop spans 13 amino acids. Germline lookup yields CDR1 SGHKS and CDR2 YYEKEE (reference sequence). V lost 7 bases and J lost 0, with 10 bases in between. As DNA, the CDR3 is TGTGCCAGCGCCAACCGGGCTAACTATGGCTACACCTTC. This gives the protein CASANRANYGYTF. The full variable domain, its missing parts supplied by reference TRBV5-5 and TRBJ1-2, is DAGVTQSPTHLIKTRGQQVTLRCSPISGHKSVSWYQQVLGQGPQFIFQYYEKEERGRGNFPDRFSARQFPNYSSELNVNALLLGDSALYLCASANRANYGYTFGSGTRLTVV.

The rearrangement links TRBV6-5 to TRBJ1-1, with 9 bases that match TRBD1. The CDR3 has 14 residues. CDR1 is MNHEY, CDR2 SVGAGI, per germline. V dropped 6 bases and J dropped 4; count of bases not matched to a gene: 6. The CDR3 protein is CASRADRGTTEAFF. The CDR3 DNA reads as TGTGCCAGCAGGGCAGACAGGGGGACCACTGAAGCTTTCTTT.

The rearrangement joins TRBV29-1 to TRBJ2-3; 8 positions match TRBD2. Trimming cost V 6 bases and J 0 bases; bases outside gene matches: 14. Per germline, CDR1 SQVTM and CDR2 ANQGSEA. The CDR3 covers 17 residues. In DNA form, the CDR3 reads TGCAGCGTCTCGGGGGGCCCTAGCGGGTCTAGCACAGATACGCAGTATTTT. This encodes CSVSGGPSGSSTDTQYF.

The chain has TRBV2 and TRBJ2-7; no reliable D call. CDR1 SNHLY and CDR2 FYNNEI come from the germline V gene. Trimming removed 5 bases at V and 8 bases at J, with 10 bases between. The CDR3 is 11 residues long. The CDR3 protein is CASSLTSQQYF. CDR3 nucleotides: TGTGCCAGCAGTCTCACCAGTCAGCAGTACTTC.

The chain is built from TRBV5-8 and TRBJ2-2, with 8 bases aligning to TRBD1. CDR3 size: 17 residues. Germline loops: CDR1 SGHTS, CDR2 YDEGEE. V gave up 4 bases and J gave up 0 bases; unmatched junction bases: 8. Here the CDR3 DNA reads TGTGCCAGCAGCCGCGGACAGGGACCCGCGAACACCGGGGAGCTGTTTTTT. As protein: CASSRGQGPANTGELFF.

The chain uses TRBV10-3 and TRBJ1-2; 8 bases match TRBD1. Trimming removed 8 bases from V and 5 bases from J; junction bases left unmatched: 7. From germline, CDR1 is ENHRY and CDR2 SYGVKD. This CDR3 region has 13 residues. The CDR3 DNA reads TGTGCCATCGGACAGGGATACCCTTATGGCTACACCTTC. Encoded protein: CAIGQGYPYGYTF.

This chain uses TRBV5-4 with TRBJ2-3; 7 bases fit TRBD2. The CDR3 contains 18 residues. Germline V gene sequence: CDR1 SGHNT, CDR2 YYREEE (reference sequence). The ends lost 0 bases at V and 0 bases at J; junction bases unmatched: 10. CDR3 amino acids: CASSLGAGARLSTDTQYF. CDR3 DNA sequence: TGTGCCAGCAGCTTGGGGGCGGGAGCCCGCCTTAGCACAGATACGCAGTATTTT. The full variable domain, with the rest looked up from reference TRBV5-4 and TRBJ2-3, is ETGVTQSPTHLIKTRGQQVTLRCSSQSGHNTVSWYQQALGQGPQFIFQYYREEENGRGNFPPRFSGLQFPNYSSELNVNALELDDSALYLCASSLGAGARLSTDTQYFGPGTRLTVL.

This clone was counted a single time. The chain joins TRBV7-2 to TRBJ2-1; 8 nucleotides agree with TRBD1. The ends lost 6 bases at V and 7 bases at J; junction bases unmatched: 14. CDR3 size: 16 residues. Per the germline V gene, CDR1 is SGHTA and CDR2 is FQGNSA. The chain's CDR3 is CASSSPEDRVGNEQFF. Written as DNA, the CDR3 is TGTGCCAGCAGTTCCCCGGAGGACAGGGTTGGAAATGAGCAGTTCTTC. Using reference TRBV7-2 and TRBJ2-1 for the parts outside the CDR3, the full variable domain is GAGVSQSPSNKVTEKGKDVELRCDPISGHTALYWYRQSLGQGLEFLIYFQGNSAPDKSGLPSDRFSAERTGGSVSTLTIQRTQQEDSAVYLCASSSPEDRVGNEQFFGPGTRLTVL.

This clone showed up just once. This chain's CDR3 is CASTLGLSTGELFF. The CDR3 DNA sequence: TGTGCCAGCACCCTGGGGCTGAGCACCGGGGAGCTGTTTTTT. The genes are TRBV27 and TRBJ2-2, with D tentatively TRBD1 (5 bases). Trimming pared 7 bases from V and 4 bases from J, leaving 13 bases between. CDR1 and CDR2 (germline): MNHEY, SMNVEV (reference sequence). The CDR3 has 14 residues.

The chain uses TRBV4-3 and TRBJ2-1; TRBD2 is a possible D gene (5 bases). This CDR3 contains 13 residues. Germline V gene lookup returns CDR1 LGHNA and CDR2 YSLEER. The V and J ends lost 4 bases and 4 bases respectively, with 8 bases between them. CDR3 in amino acids: CASSLGIYNEQFF. The CDR3 DNA is TGCGCCAGCAGCCTCGGGATTTACAATGAGCAGTTCTTC.

J is TRBJ2-1 and V is TRBV11-3; D may be TRBD2 (5 bases). The CDR3 length is 14 residues. Germline V gene lookup returns CDR1 SGHNT and CDR2 YENEEA. Trimming took off 3 bases at V and 10 bases at J, with 16 bases between the two ends. CDR3 DNA sequence: TGTGCCAGCAGCTTGGGGAGCGAGGCTGGGGAGCAGTTCTTC. This codes for CASSLGSEAGEQFF. The full variable domain, with the rest looked up from reference TRBV11-3 and TRBJ2-1, is EAGVVQSPRYKIIEKKQPVAFWCNPISGHNTLYWYLQNLGQGPELLIRYENEEAVDDSQLPKDRFSAERLKGVDSTLKIQPAELGDSAVYLCASSLGSEAGEQFFGPGTRLTVL.